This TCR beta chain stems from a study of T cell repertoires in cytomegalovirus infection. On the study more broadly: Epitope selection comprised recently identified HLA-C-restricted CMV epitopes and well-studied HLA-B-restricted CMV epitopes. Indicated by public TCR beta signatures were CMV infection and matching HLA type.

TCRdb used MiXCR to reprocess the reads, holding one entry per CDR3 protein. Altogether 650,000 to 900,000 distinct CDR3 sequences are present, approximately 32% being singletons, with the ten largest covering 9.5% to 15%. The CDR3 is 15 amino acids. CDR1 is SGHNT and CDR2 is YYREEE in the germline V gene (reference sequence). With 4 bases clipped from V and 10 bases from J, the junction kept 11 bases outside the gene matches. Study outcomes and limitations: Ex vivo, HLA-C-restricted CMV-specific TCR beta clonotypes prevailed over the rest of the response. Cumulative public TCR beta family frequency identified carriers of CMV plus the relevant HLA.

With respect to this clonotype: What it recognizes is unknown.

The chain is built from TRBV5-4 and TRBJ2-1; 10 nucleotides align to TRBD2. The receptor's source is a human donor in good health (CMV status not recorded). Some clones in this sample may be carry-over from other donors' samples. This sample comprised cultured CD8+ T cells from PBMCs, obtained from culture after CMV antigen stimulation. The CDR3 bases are TGTGCCAGCAGCCAGCCCCTAGCGGGGGCGCGAGAGCAGTTCTTC. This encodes CASSQPLAGAREQFF.